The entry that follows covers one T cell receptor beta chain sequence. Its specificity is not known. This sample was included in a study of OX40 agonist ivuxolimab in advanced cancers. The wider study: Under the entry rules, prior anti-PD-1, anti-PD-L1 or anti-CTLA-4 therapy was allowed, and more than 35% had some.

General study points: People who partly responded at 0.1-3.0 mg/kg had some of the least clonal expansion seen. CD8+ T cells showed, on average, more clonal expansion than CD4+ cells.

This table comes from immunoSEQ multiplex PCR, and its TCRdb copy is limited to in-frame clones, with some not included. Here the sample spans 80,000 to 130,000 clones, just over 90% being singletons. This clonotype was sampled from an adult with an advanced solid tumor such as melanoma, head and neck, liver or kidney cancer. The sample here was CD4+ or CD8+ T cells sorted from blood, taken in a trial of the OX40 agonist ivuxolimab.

This chain's CDR3 is CASSRYASGTDTQYF. The CDR3 DNA reads TGTGCCAGCAGCCGGTACGCTAGCGGCACAGATACGCAGTATTTT. The V and J genes are TRBV5-6 and TRBJ2-3, with a possible D match to TRBD2 (6 bases). Trimming shortened V by 4 bases and J by 1 base, and 13 bases separated the two germline ends. Germline CDR1 is SGHDT and CDR2 is YYEEEE. The CDR3 spans 15 residues.